These 11 T cell receptor beta chains were all obtained from the same sample, sequenced in a study of Siglec-9 on CD8 T cells in melanoma. TCRdb keeps only in-frame clones here, not all; method: immunoSEQ multiplex PCR. There are over 30,000 clones in the sample; 84% occur only once, and under 2% lies in the top ten. The sequenced sample consisted of Siglec-9- CD8+ T cells sorted from blood. The receptors derive from a human donor in good health.

The CDR3: CASRHLEAGLTDTQYF. The CDR3 bases are TGTGCCAGCAGACACTTAGAGGCGGGACTCACAGATACGCAGTATTTT. V and J are TRBV5-6 and TRBJ2-3; D is possibly TRBD2 (6 bases). The V end lost 5 bases, the J end lost 2 bases, and 18 bases lay between the germline ends. Germline V lookup: CDR1 SGHDT, CDR2 YYEEEE. The CDR3 loop spans 16 amino acids.

The J gene is TRBJ2-1, the V gene TRBV7-9; TRBD2 matches 11 bases. The CDR3 length is 16 residues. The V gene's germline CDR1 is SEHNR and CDR2 FQNEAQ (reference sequence). V was pared by 3 bases and J by 9 bases, with 10 bases of the junction left unmatched. The CDR3 DNA is TGTGCCAGCAGCTTGGGGGGACTAGCGGTATCCAGTGAGCAGTTCTTC. Translation: CASSLGGLAVSSEQFF.

This rearrangement joins TRBV10-3 to TRBJ2-1, with 7 bases lining up with TRBD1. The ends lost 6 bases at V and 10 bases at J; junction bases unmatched: 9. CDR3 length: 13 residues. Germline V gene lookup returns CDR1 ENHRY and CDR2 SYGVKD. The CDR3: CAIRDREGSEQFF. The CDR3 DNA follows: TGTGCCATCAGAGACAGGGAAGGGTCCGAGCAGTTCTTC.

The rearrangement uses TRBV28 and TRBJ2-7; 7 bases align to TRBD2. V was pared by 7 bases and J by 3 bases, with 9 bases of the junction left unmatched. CDR1 is MDHEN and CDR2 is SYDVKM in the germline V gene. The CDR3 has 14 residues. CDR3 loop: CASTYRGLIYEQYF. The CDR3 DNA reads TGTGCCAGCACCTACCGGGGACTAATCTACGAGCAGTACTTC.

The chain carries TRBV2 and TRBJ2-5; 11 bases are shared with TRBD2. The CDR3 totals 16 residues. Germline CDR1 is SNHLY and CDR2 is FYNNEI. Losses at the gene ends were 4 bases for V and 5 bases for J; bases not matched to a gene: 9. The CDR3 spells CASSAYSGRAAETQYF. The CDR3 bases are TGTGCCAGCAGTGCATATAGCGGGAGGGCCGCCGAGACCCAGTACTTC.

The V gene is TRBV9, the J gene TRBJ1-3, with 9 bases lining up with TRBD1. The CDR3 extends over 16 amino acids. V lost 2 bases, J lost 1 base, and 4 bases stayed unmatched. Germline values: CDR1 SGDLS, CDR2 YYNGEE. The CDR3 reads CASSVGQGVSGNTIYF. The DNA of the CDR3 is TGTGCCAGCAGCGTGGGACAGGGAGTTTCTGGAAACACCATATATTTT.

This clone was detected once. The chain couples TRBV19 to TRBJ2-1; either TRBD1 or TRBD2 may fit D (6 bases each). The germline V gene encodes CDR1 LNHDA and CDR2 SQIVND (reference sequence). The CDR3 is made up of 12 amino acids. Trimming took off 10 bases at V and 7 bases at J, with 14 bases between the two ends. The CDR3 sequence is CATGRGGNEQFF. The CDR3 DNA is TGTGCCACTGGGCGAGGGGGGAATGAGCAGTTCTTC.

The rearrangement uses TRBV5-1 and TRBJ2-1; D is possibly TRBD1 (5 bases). V lost 1 base, J lost 0 bases, and 11 bases lay in between. Germline CDR1 reads SGHRS; CDR2 reads YFSETQ. The CDR3 is made up of 16 amino acids. The CDR3 reads CASSLTPQGSYNEQFF. CDR3 nucleotide sequence: TGCGCCAGCAGCTTGACCCCCCAGGGCTCCTACAATGAGCAGTTCTTC.

The rearrangement links TRBV11-2 to TRBJ1-1, with D unclear. Germline CDR1 and CDR2: SGHAT and FQNNGV. This CDR3 is built from 12 residues. The germline V and J ends were trimmed by 11 bases and 5 bases, with 15 bases remaining between them. The CDR3 reads CAGKVRWTEAFF. The CDR3 nucleotides read TGTGCCGGTAAGGTGCGTTGGACTGAAGCTTTCTTT. The variable domain in full, with the rest retrieved from reference TRBV11-2 and TRBJ1-1, is EAGVAQSPRYKIIEKRQSVAFWCNPISGHATLYWYQQILGQGPKLLIQFQNNGVVDDSQLPKDRFSAERLKGVDSTLKIQPAKLEDSAVYLCAGKVRWTEAFFGQGTRLTVV.

This clone was seen more than once but under ten times. This sequence joins TRBV13 and TRBJ1-1; D might be TRBD1 (6 bases). Germline lookup yields CDR1 PRHDT and CDR2 FYEKMQ (reference sequence). This CDR3 is built from 16 residues. With 0 bases removed from V and 3 bases from J, the gap between germline ends came to 14 bases. The CDR3 here is CASSLGQGPGDTEAFF. For the CDR3, the DNA is TGTGCCAGCAGCTTAGGCCAGGGGCCCGGCGACACTGAAGCTTTCTTT.

CDR3 sequence: CASSLRDKNTGELFF. The CDR3 DNA sequence: TGTGCCAGCAGCTTAAGGGACAAGAACACCGGGGAGCTGTTTTTT. The chain joins TRBV7-2 to TRBJ2-2; D is possibly TRBD1 (6 bases). Trimming took off 2 bases at V and 1 base at J, with 8 bases between the two ends. The CDR3 has 15 amino acids. The germline V gene has CDR1 SGHTA and CDR2 FQGNSA.